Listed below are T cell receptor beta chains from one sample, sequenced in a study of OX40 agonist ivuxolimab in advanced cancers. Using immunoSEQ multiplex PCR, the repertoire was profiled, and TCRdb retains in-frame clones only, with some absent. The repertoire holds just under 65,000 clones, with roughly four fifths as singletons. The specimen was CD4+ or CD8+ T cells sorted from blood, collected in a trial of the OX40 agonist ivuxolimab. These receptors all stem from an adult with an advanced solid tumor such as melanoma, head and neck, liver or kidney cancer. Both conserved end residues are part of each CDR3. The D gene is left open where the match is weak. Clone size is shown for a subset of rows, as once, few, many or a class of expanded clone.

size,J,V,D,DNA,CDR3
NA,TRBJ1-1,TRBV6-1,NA,TGTGCCAGCAGGGTTGACATAGGGGGCACTGAAGCTTTCTTT,CASRVDIGGTEAFF
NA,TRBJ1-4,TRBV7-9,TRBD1,TGTGCCAGCAGCGCTCCCCCCGGGACAGGGGGCCCAACTAATGAAAAACTGTTTTTT,CASSAPPGTGGPTNEKLFF
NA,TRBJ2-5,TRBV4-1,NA,TGCGCCAGCAGCCAAGACCGTCTGAGTCGTGAGACCCAGTACTTC,CASSQDRLSRETQYF
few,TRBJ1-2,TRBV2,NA,TGTGCCAGCAGTGTCGACGGTAACTATGGCTACACCTTC,CASSVDGNYGYTF
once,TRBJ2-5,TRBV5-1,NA,TGCGCCAGCAGCTCCAATGCGGAGACCCAGTACTTC,CASSSNAETQYF
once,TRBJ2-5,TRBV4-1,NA,TGCGCCAGCAGCCAAGAGCCCACAGGAACCCTCAAAGAGACCCAGTACTTC,CASSQEPTGTLKETQYF
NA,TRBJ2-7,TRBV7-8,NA,TGTGCCAGCAGCTTGCAGGGGGGAACTTCGTGGTCCTACGAGCAGTACTTC,CASSLQGGTSWSYEQYF
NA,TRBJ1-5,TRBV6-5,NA,TGTGCCAGCAGGCCGACCCAGCCCCAGCATTTT,CASRPTQPQHF
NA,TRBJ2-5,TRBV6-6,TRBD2,TGTGCCAGCAGTTTCCTCGGGGTAGCGGGGCAAGAGACCCAGTACTTC,CASSFLGVAGQETQYF
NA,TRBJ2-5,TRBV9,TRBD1,TGTGCCAGCAGCCGGGCAGGGGGCGCGAGACGGTCAGAGACCCAGTACTTC,CASSRAGGARRSETQYF
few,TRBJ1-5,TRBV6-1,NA,TGTGCCAGCAGTGAACTGGCTGGGATAAGGAATCAGCCCCAGCATTTT,CASSELAGIRNQPQHF
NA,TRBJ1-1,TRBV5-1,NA,TGCGCCAGCAGCTTGGGGACTCTTTATATGAACACTGAAGCTTTCTTT,CASSLGTLYMNTEAFF
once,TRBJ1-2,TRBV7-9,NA,TGTGCCAGCAGCTTTACTTCAAGAGGCTACACCTTC,CASSFTSRGYTF
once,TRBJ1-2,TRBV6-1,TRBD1,TGTGCCAGCAGTGACCCACGGACAGGGGGCTATGGCTACACCTTC,CASSDPRTGGYGYTF
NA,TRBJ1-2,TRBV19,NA,TGTGCCAGTAGTATCGACAGAATTAACTATGGCTACACCTTC,CASSIDRINYGYTF
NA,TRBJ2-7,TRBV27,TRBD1,TGTGCCAGCAGTTCCCACCGGGACAGGGGGCTCACGAGCTCCTACTTC,CASSSHRDRGLTSSYF
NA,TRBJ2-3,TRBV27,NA,TGTGCCAGCAGTATCTCGGGGTGGGCCAACACAGATACGCAGTATTTT,CASSISGWANTDTQYF
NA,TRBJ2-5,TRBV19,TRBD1,TGTGCCAGTAGTACCGGGACAGGGTGGGAGACCCAGTACTTC,CASSTGTGWETQYF
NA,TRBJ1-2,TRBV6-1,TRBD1,TGTGCCAGCACCCTACCCCACAGGGGGGTGGATGGCTACACCTTC,CASTLPHRGVDGYTF
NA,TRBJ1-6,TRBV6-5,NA,TGTGCCATCAGGAGGGTTTCTGGTTCACCCCTCCACTTT,CAIRRVSGSPLHF
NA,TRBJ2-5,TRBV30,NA,TGTGCCTGCCGTCCCCGAGCCCCGTACCAAGAGACCCAGTACTTC,CACRPRAPYQETQYF
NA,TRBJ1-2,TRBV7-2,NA,TGTGCCAGCAGCTTAAATTGGGCCGGGGGATATGGCTACACCTTC,CASSLNWAGGYGYTF
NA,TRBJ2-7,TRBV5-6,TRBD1,TGTGCCAGCAGCTTGGATCGGGACAGGGCCTACGAGCAGTACTTC,CASSLDRDRAYEQYF
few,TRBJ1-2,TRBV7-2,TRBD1,TGTGCCAGCAGCCCACTGGAGCGGGCAGGGGGTGGCTACACCTTC,CASSPLERAGGGYTF
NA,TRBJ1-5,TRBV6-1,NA,TGTGCCAGCAACCCCCACAGGGTCGGAAATCAGCCCCAGCATTTT,CASNPHRVGNQPQHF
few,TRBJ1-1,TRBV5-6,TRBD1,TGTGCCAGCAGCAACTACAGGGGGCCGGGGACTGAAGCTTTCTTT,CASSNYRGPGTEAFF
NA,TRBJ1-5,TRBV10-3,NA,TGTGCCATCAGTGAGGACAGTGTACAGCCCCAGCATTTT,CAISEDSVQPQHF
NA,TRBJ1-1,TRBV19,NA,TGTGCCAGTAGTACGGCAGTAAACACTGAAGCTTTCTTT,CASSTAVNTEAFF
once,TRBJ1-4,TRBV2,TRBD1,TGTGCCACCGCTGGACAGGAGTCAGCGGGGAGTGAAAAACTGTTTTTT,CATAGQESAGSEKLFF
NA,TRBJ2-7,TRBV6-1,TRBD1,TGTGCCAGCAGTCCGACAGGGAACTACGAGCAGTACTTC,CASSPTGNYEQYF
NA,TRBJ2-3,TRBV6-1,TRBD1,TGTGCCAGCAGTGAAGGGGCAGGGGGCGGGGATACGCAGTATTTT,CASSEGAGGGDTQYF
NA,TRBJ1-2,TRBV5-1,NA,TGCGCCAGCTCAGAGGGGGGGCTTGACTATGGCTACACCTTC,CASSEGGLDYGYTF
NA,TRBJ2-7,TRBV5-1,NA,TGCGCCAGCAGCTTGGTCGAAGGGACGTACGAGCAGTACTTC,CASSLVEGTYEQYF
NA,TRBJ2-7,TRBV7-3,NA,TGTGCCAGCAGCTTATCCCCGACAGCAAACTACGAGCAGTACTTC,CASSLSPTANYEQYF
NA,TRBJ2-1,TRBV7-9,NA,TGTGCCAGCAGCAGTCTGTACGGTGAGCAGTTCTTC,CASSSLYGEQFF
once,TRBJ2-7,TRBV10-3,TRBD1,TGTGCCATCACTCGGGACAGCCGATACCCTTACGAGCAGTACTTC,CAITRDSRYPYEQYF
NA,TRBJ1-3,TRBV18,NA,TGTGCCAGCTCACCACCAGGACGCTCTGGAAACACCATATATTTT,CASSPPGRSGNTIYF
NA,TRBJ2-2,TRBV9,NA,TGTGCCAGCAGCGTCGGGACCGTTGCGAACACCGGGGAGCTGTTTTTT,CASSVGTVANTGELFF
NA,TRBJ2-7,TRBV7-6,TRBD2,TGTGCCAGCAGCTCTAGCGGGACGCAATACGAGCAGTACTTC,CASSSSGTQYEQYF
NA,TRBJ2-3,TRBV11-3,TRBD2,TGTGCCAGCAGCCCTAGCGGGGGCCCTCGAGATACGCAGTATTTT,CASSPSGGPRDTQYF
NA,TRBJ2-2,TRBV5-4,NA,TGTGCCAGCAGCTTGGGAGGGAAGAACACCGGGGAGCTGTTTTTT,CASSLGGKNTGELFF
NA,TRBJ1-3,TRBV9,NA,TGTGCCAGCAGCGTGGACTGGGGGTCTGGAAACACCATATATTTT,CASSVDWGSGNTIYF
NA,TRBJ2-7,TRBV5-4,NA,TGTGCCAGCAGCAGGGACACCTCCTACGAGCAGTACTTC,CASSRDTSYEQYF
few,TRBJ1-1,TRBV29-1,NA,TGCAGCGTTGGGGGGGGTGGGACTGAAGCTTTCTTT,CSVGGGGTEAFF
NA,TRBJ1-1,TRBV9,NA,TGTGCCAGCAGCGTACGGGGCAACACTGAAGCTTTCTTT,CASSVRGNTEAFF
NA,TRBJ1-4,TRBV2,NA,TGTGCCAGCAGTGAAGACAGTCTTAATGAAAAACTGTTTTTT,CASSEDSLNEKLFF
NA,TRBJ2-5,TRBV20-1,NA,TGCAGTGCTAGCTTCGGAATGGCCCAGTACTTC,CSASFGMAQYF
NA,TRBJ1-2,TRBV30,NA,TGTGCCCTGGAGGGGAGGAACTATGGCTACACCTTC,CALEGRNYGYTF